Listed below are T cell receptor beta chains from one sample, sequenced in a study of blood T cell repertoires in COVID-19. Sequencing used immunoSEQ multiplex PCR; TCRdb keeps in-frame clones, though not all of them. Among tens of thousands of clones listed, roughly 80% were seen once. The sequencing sample was made of peripheral blood. The receptors were sampled from an elderly woman with acute or convalescent COVID-19. The CDR3 runs from the conserved cysteine through the conserved F or W. The D gene is left open where the match is weak. Size values are once, few and many counts, or a class for expanded clones, and some rows have none.

NA TRBJ1-5 TRBV7-8 NA CASSLGSGNQPQHF TGTGCCAGCAGCTTAGGCAGCGGGAATCAGCCCCAGCATTTT
NA TRBJ2-3 TRBV3-1/TRBV3-2 TRBD2 CASSQSNPGLGYTQYF TGTGCCAGCAGCCAAAGCAACCCGGGACTAGGATATACGCAGTATTTT
NA TRBJ2-7 TRBV6-5 NA CASTGQSSYEQYF TGTGCCAGCACTGGTCAGTCCTCCTACGAGCAGTACTTC
NA TRBJ2-1 TRBV6-2/TRBV6-3 TRBD2 CASSYYLAGYSYNEQFF TGTGCCAGCAGTTACTACCTAGCGGGATACTCCTACAATGAGCAGTTCTTC
NA TRBJ2-2 TRBV28 TRBD2 CSAGGYPPNTGELFF TGTTCGGCGGGGGGTTACCCCCCCAACACCGGGGAGCTGTTTTTT
NA TRBJ2-1 TRBV6-1 TRBD2 CASSERLAGNEQFF TGTGCCAGCAGTGAAAGACTAGCAGGCAATGAGCAGTTCTTC
NA TRBJ1-1 TRBV9 TRBD1 CASSASTGSTEAFF TGTGCCAGCAGCGCCTCGACAGGGAGCACTGAAGCTTTCTTT
NA TRBJ2-2 TRBV30 NA CAWDLLNTGELFF TGTGCCTGGGATTTACTAAACACCGGGGAGCTGTTTTTT
NA TRBJ2-7 TRBV4-1 NA CASSRGRRGEGEQYF TGCGCCAGCAGCCGGGGGCGACGGGGGGAGGGCGAGCAGTACTTC
NA TRBJ2-7 TRBV7-9 TRBD1 CASSLGWDSLTAYEQYF TGTGCCAGCAGCTTAGGTTGGGACAGTTTGACGGCCTACGAGCAGTACTTC
few TRBJ2-2 TRBV3-1/TRBV3-2 NA CASSQRWNTGELFF TGTGCCAGCAGCCAGCGATGGAACACCGGGGAGCTGTTTTTT
NA TRBJ1-1 TRBV18 NA CASSPTGGPTEAFF TGTGCCAGCTCACCGACCGGGGGGCCCACTGAAGCTTTCTTT
NA TRBJ1-5 TRBV5-6 NA CASSLDFSNQPQHF TGTGCCAGCAGCTTGGACTTCAGCAATCAGCCCCAGCATTTT
NA TRBJ2-7 TRBV4-1 TRBD2 CASSYAGDYEQYF TGCGCCAGCAGCTACGCGGGAGACTACGAGCAGTACTTC
NA TRBJ2-3 TRBV7-2 NA CASSSPLTDTQYF TGTGCCAGCAGCTCCCCTCTCACAGATACGCAGTATTTT
once TRBJ2-4 TRBV27 TRBD1 CASSLTGGQNIQYF TGTGCCAGCAGTCTAACAGGGGGCCAAAACATTCAGTACTTC
NA TRBJ1-6 TRBV2 TRBD1 CASRGDRVNNSPLHF TGTGCCAGCAGAGGGGACAGGGTGAATAATTCACCCCTCCACTTT
NA TRBJ2-7 TRBV4-1 NA CASSQELHSYEQYF TGCGCCAGCAGCCAAGAACTCCACTCCTACGAGCAGTACTTC
NA TRBJ1-1 TRBV30 NA CAWSRDLNTEAFF TGTGCCTGGAGTCGGGATTTGAACACTGAAGCTTTCTTT
NA TRBJ2-1 TRBV9 TRBD2 CASSAGTSLYNEQFF TGTGCCAGCAGCGCCGGGACTAGCCTGTACAATGAGCAGTTCTTC
NA TRBJ2-3 TRBV7-3 NA CASSLTGGGDTQYF TGTGCCAGCAGCTTGACTGGGGGCGGAGATACGCAGTATTTT
NA TRBJ2-3 TRBV19 NA CASSIDRAGEGADTQYF TGTGCCAGTAGTATCGATCGGGCAGGGGAGGGGGCAGATACGCAGTATTTT
NA TRBJ2-7 TRBV27 TRBD1 CASSLRGVTGAFFEQYF TGTGCCAGCAGTTTAAGAGGAGTGACAGGGGCATTTTTCGAGCAGTACTTC
NA TRBJ2-7 TRBV29-1 NA CSVGDVISYEQYF TGCAGCGTTGGAGATGTTATCTCCTACGAGCAGTACTTC
few TRBJ1-2 TRBV5-8 NA CASSFQQVNYGYTF TGTGCCAGCAGTTTTCAACAGGTTAACTATGGCTACACCTTC
NA TRBJ2-7 TRBV11-2 NA CASSPPPGIPYEQYF TGTGCCAGCAGCCCACCGCCGGGGATCCCCTACGAGCAGTACTTC
NA TRBJ2-5 TRBV27 NA CASSYLRGRGSQETQYF TGTGCCAGCAGCTACTTGAGGGGCAGGGGTTCCCAAGAGACCCAGTACTTC
NA TRBJ1-5 TRBV19 TRBD1 CASSTGQGGIQPQHF TGTGCCAGTAGTACCGGACAGGGTGGTATTCAGCCCCAGCATTTT
many TRBJ1-6 TRBV13 NA CASSFTAGNSPLHF TGTGCCAGCAGCTTCACGGCGGGGAATTCACCCCTCCACTTT
NA TRBJ1-2 TRBV18 TRBD1 CASSPDRGKLVRYGYTF TGTGCCAGCTCACCGGACAGGGGGAAGCTTGTTCGGTATGGCTACACCTTC
NA TRBJ1-1 TRBV18 NA CASSPTLTGNTEAFF TGTGCCAGCTCACCGACCCTGACAGGGAACACTGAAGCTTTCTTT
once TRBJ1-2 TRBV7-2 NA CASSPLAVGYTF TGTGCCAGCAGCCCATTGGCGGTAGGCTACACCTTC
NA TRBJ2-3 TRBV5-4 TRBD2 CASSPPSGGGSDTQYF TGTGCCAGCAGCCCTCCTAGCGGGGGGGGGTCAGATACGCAGTATTTT
once TRBJ1-1 TRBV7-9 NA CASTGQMNTEAFF TGTGCCAGCACCGGACAGATGAACACTGAAGCTTTCTTT
NA TRBJ2-2 TRBV6-2/TRBV6-3 NA CASSYVGSNTGELFF TGTGCCAGCAGTTATGTCGGGTCGAACACCGGGGAGCTGTTTTTT
NA TRBJ2-3 TRBV6-6 NA CASSYLGPQADTQYF TGTGCCAGCAGTTACTTAGGTCCTCAGGCAGATACGCAGTATTTT
few TRBJ2-2 TRBV30 TRBD1 CAWKKQGINTGELFF TGTGCCTGGAAAAAACAGGGGATAAACACCGGGGAGCTGTTTTTT
NA TRBJ1-2 TRBV5-6 TRBD1 CASSKRTGRVYGYTF TGTGCCAGCAGCAAGAGGACAGGTCGGGTCTATGGCTACACCTTC
few TRBJ1-1 TRBV7-2 NA CASSLEPPEAFF TGTGCCAGCAGCCTCGAGCCACCAGAAGCTTTCTTT
NA TRBJ2-1 TRBV5-1 TRBD2 CASSFASSGSYNEQFF TGCGCCAGCAGCTTTGCCTCTAGCGGGAGCTACAATGAGCAGTTCTTC
NA TRBJ1-2 TRBV7-9 NA CASSLSGASGYTF TGTGCCAGCAGCTTAAGTGGGGCGTCGGGCTACACCTTC
NA TRBJ2-2 TRBV7-3 NA CASSLRTRNTGELFF TGTGCCAGCAGCTTAAGGACAAGAAACACCGGGGAGCTGTTTTTT
NA TRBJ2-1 TRBV20-1 TRBD2 CSASWTSGGHYNEQFF TGCAGTGCTAGTTGGACTAGCGGGGGGCACTACAATGAGCAGTTCTTC
once TRBJ2-1 TRBV21-1 NA CASSKGYRFAESYNEQFF TGTGCCAGCAGCAAAGGATACAGGTTCGCCGAATCCTACAATGAGCAGTTCTTC
NA TRBJ1-2 TRBV10-3 TRBD1 CAISDPGQGNYGYTF TGTGCCATCAGTGACCCGGGACAGGGGAACTATGGCTACACCTTC
NA TRBJ2-7 TRBV5-1 TRBD2 CASSLGEPGLAYRTGSYEQYF TGCGCCAGCAGCTTGGGGGAACCGGGACTAGCGTATAGAACGGGCTCCTACGAGCAGTACTTC
NA TRBJ1-1 TRBV2 TRBD1 CASKVGHTGQGNTEAFF TGTGCCAGCAAGGTCGGGCACACGGGACAGGGGAACACTGAAGCTTTCTTT
NA TRBJ2-7 TRBV10-3 NA CAISEYGPGDSYEQYF TGTGCCATCAGTGAATACGGCCCGGGGGACTCCTACGAGCAGTACTTC
NA TRBJ1-3 TRBV25-1 NA CASSSPPSSGNTIYF TGTGCCAGCAGTTCCCCTCCCAGCTCTGGAAACACCATATATTTT
NA TRBJ2-2 TRBV4-1 TRBD1 CASSQITGVGTGELFF TGCGCCAGCAGCCAGATTACAGGGGTGGGCACCGGGGAGCTGTTTTTT
NA TRBJ1-5 TRBV14 NA CASSRGLNQPQHF TGTGCCAGCAGCCGCGGACTTAATCAGCCCCAGCATTTT
NA TRBJ1-5 TRBV21-1 NA CASQPGQGKQPQHF TGTGCCAGCCAACCGGGACAGGGAAAACAGCCCCAGCATTTT
NA TRBJ2-6 TRBV21-1 NA CASSKASNSGANVLTF TGTGCCAGCAGCAAAGCGTCTAACTCTGGGGCCAACGTCCTGACTTTC
NA TRBJ1-2 TRBV5-1 NA CASSVGTAGEGGYTF TGCGCCAGCAGCGTGGGGACGGCCGGTGAGGGTGGCTACACCTTC
once TRBJ1-2 TRBV27 TRBD1 CASGDSLSNYGYTF TGTGCCAGTGGGGACAGCTTGTCTAACTATGGCTACACCTTC
NA TRBJ2-1 TRBV6-5 TRBD1 CASWTGQYNEQFF TGTGCCAGCTGGACAGGACAGTACAATGAGCAGTTCTTC
NA TRBJ2-1 TRBV5-4 TRBD2 CASSFSGRARDEQFF TGTGCCAGCAGCTTCAGCGGGAGGGCCCGGGATGAGCAGTTCTTC
NA TRBJ2-2 TRBV7-3 TRBD1 CASSLTGQGATGELFF TGTGCCAGCAGCTTAACGGGACAGGGGGCAACCGGGGAGCTGTTTTTT
once TRBJ1-1 TRBV23-1 TRBD1 CASSRGTGGEVGLDEAFF TGCGCCAGCAGTCGCGGGACAGGGGGGGAGGTTGGTCTTGACGAAGCTTTCTTT
NA TRBJ2-5 TRBV11-2 NA CASSLVAEQTQYF TGTGCCAGCAGCTTAGTGGCGGAACAGACCCAGTACTTC